Below, one TCR beta chain is given with its context. Its antigen is as yet unknown. TCRdb passed the 5' RACE reads through MiXCR, listing each CDR3 protein once. The profile shows tens of thousands of distinct CDR3 sequences, around 5.2% of them singletons. The data are from a study of neurological immune-mediated disorders. Whole-study results and caveats: In HTLV-1-associated myelopathy, TCR clonal expansion was greatest, and in multiple sclerosis it was least, below healthy controls.

V lost 4 bases and J lost 0; bases outside the gene matches: 3. The CDR3 runs 15 residues. The V gene's germline CDR1 is LGHDT and CDR2 YNNKEL (reference sequence). Material for sequencing was PBMCs. The V call is TRBV3-1, the J call TRBJ2-3, with 8 bases lining up with TRBD2. The receptor's source is a woman between 45 and 65 years old with multiple sclerosis. The CDR3 sequence: CASSPRGGSTDTQYF. As DNA, the CDR3 is TGTGCCAGCAGCCCCCGGGGGGGCAGCACAGATACGCAGTATTTT.